The following is a T cell receptor (beta chain) sequence with its context. What it binds is not known. The sample is drawn from a study of response to subunit inactivated influenza vaccine. Study-wide results and limits: Few additional T cells are recruited per seasonal influenza vaccination, authors suggested.

Germline CDR1 is MNHNS and CDR2 is SASEGT. The V and J ends lost 6 bases and 6 bases respectively, with 14 bases between them. The CDR3 covers 13 residues. TCRdb passed the RT-PCR reads through MiXCR, listing each CDR3 protein once. The sample lists roughly 500,000 distinct CDR3 sequences, 15% to 20% occurring once. Sequencing was performed on CD4+ T cells sorted from PBMCs, taken less than 30 months after vaccination. This chain joins TRBV6-1 and TRBJ1-2; a possible D gene is TRBD1 (6 bases). This TCR was recovered from a man aged 45 to 75 who received an inactivated influenza vaccine. The CDR3 coding sequence is TGTGCCAGCAGGAGGGCAGGGGACAATGGCTACACCTTC. It is translated as CASRRAGDNGYTF.